The 31 T cell receptor beta chains in this list originate from one sample, sequenced in a study of blood T cells in healthy people across ages. PCR was performed a second time for about 6 to 11 cycles using a sample-barcoded 5' primer and a J-beta primer mix. TCRdb reprocessed the 5' RACE reads with MiXCR, giving one entry per CDR3 protein. Here the sample spans approximately 800,000 distinct CDR3 sequences, more than 50% being singletons. Specimen: blood. The receptors shown here come from a man aged 40-49 years in good health.

J is TRBJ2-4 and V is TRBV7-9, with 13 bases fitting TRBD2. The CDR3 has 16 amino acids. J was trimmed by 8 bases and V by 1 base; bases with no gene match: 5. Germline loops: CDR1 SEHNR, CDR2 FQNEAQ (reference sequence). CDR3 nucleotide sequence: TGTGCCAGCAGCTTAGGGACTAGCGGGAGTCCAGACATTCAGTACTTC. As protein: CASSLGTSGSPDIQYF.

This clonotype was seen a few times. The chain carries TRBV6-1 and TRBJ2-7; 9 bases fit TRBD2. From germline, CDR1 is MNHNS and CDR2 SASEGT. Losses at the gene ends were 6 bases for V and 3 bases for J; bases not matched to a gene: 9. There are 15 residues in the CDR3. CDR3 sequence reads: CASSGTSSPIYEQYF. CDR3 bases: TGTGCCAGCAGCGGGACTAGCTCACCCATCTACGAGCAGTACTTC.

This clonotype was recorded once. The chain couples TRBV7-8 to TRBJ2-1; 7 nucleotides align to TRBD1. The CDR3 is made up of 15 amino acids. CDR1 and CDR2 from the germline V gene are SGHVS and FQNEAQ. V was clipped by 1 base and J by 8 bases; unmatched bases: 8. CDR3 loop: CASSLGQGISYEQFF. For the CDR3, the DNA is TGTGCCAGCAGCTTAGGACAGGGAATATCATATGAGCAGTTCTTC.

The chain employs TRBV5-1 and TRBJ2-4; the D gene could be TRBD1 or TRBD2 (5 bases each). The J call may be in error: the DNA end matches TRBJ2-5 better. This CDR3 spans 15 amino acids. CDR1 is SGHRS and CDR2 is YFSETQ in the germline V gene. CDR3 coding DNA: TGCGCCAGCAGCTTTGGTGAGGGGATAGGGGAGACCCAGTACTTC. This translates into CASSFGEGIGETQYF.

This clonotype was seen a few times. The V call is TRBV7-3, the J call TRBJ2-1; D gene ambiguous. The CDR3 is made up of 12 amino acids. CDR1 is SGHTA and CDR2 is FQGTGA in the germline V gene. V lost 5 bases, J lost 11 bases, and 13 bases lay in between. CDR3 sequence: CASSPPSRQQFF. CDR3 coding DNA: TGTGCCAGCAGCCCCCCAAGTCGGCAGCAGTTCTTC.

The chain joins TRBV2 to TRBJ2-7; D unclear. Germline-derived CDR1 and CDR2 are SNHLY and FYNNEI. The CDR3 covers 11 residues. Trimming shortened V by 3 bases and J by 10 bases, and 10 bases separated the two germline ends. The chain's CDR3 is CASSESYTQYF. As DNA, the CDR3 is TGTGCCAGCAGTGAGAGTTATACTCAGTACTTC.

This clonotype was detected many times. The V call is TRBV28, the J call TRBJ2-6; no definite D call. Trimming took 8 bases from V and 4 from J, leaving 12 bases between them. Germline values: CDR1 MDHEN, CDR2 SYDVKM. The CDR3 has 14 amino acids. The DNA for the CDR3 is TGTGCCAGCCGGCGGCCTTTGGGGGCCAACGTCCTGACTTTC. This gives the protein CASRRPLGANVLTF.

The chain joins TRBV4-3 to TRBJ1-2; no firm D call. Germline loops: CDR1 LGHNA, CDR2 YSLEER. The CDR3 contains 13 residues. Deletions cut 3 bases from V and 5 bases from J, with 10 bases between. The CDR3 region has the DNA TGCGCCAGCAGCCAGGGGAAGGGTTATGGCTACACCTTC. Protein sequence: CASSQGKGYGYTF.

This clonotype appeared a few times. The chain couples TRBV12-3 or TRBV12-4 to TRBJ2-4; D is unresolved. CDR3 size: 13 residues. Trimming stripped 7 bases from V and 6 bases from J, with 13 bases between. As DNA, the CDR3 is TGTGCCAGCACCTTCGGACCCGGAAACATTCAGTACTTC. It yields the protein CASTFGPGNIQYF.

The genes are TRBV6-2 or TRBV6-3 and TRBJ2-3; 9 nucleotides match TRBD1. CDR1 and CDR2 from the germline V gene are MNHEY and SVGEGT. There are 13 residues in the CDR3. V lost 1 base to trimming and J lost 9 bases; unmatched junction nucleotides: 2. CDR3 sequence: CASSYLGQGTQYF. The CDR3 DNA reads as TGTGCCAGCAGTTACTTGGGACAGGGAACGCAGTATTTT.

The genes are TRBV29-1 and TRBJ2-6, with D possibly matching TRBD1 (6 bases). The V gene lost 7 bases and the J gene lost 4 bases, with 8 bases spanning the gap. Germline lookup yields CDR1 SQVTM and CDR2 ANQGSEA. This CDR3 has 12 amino acids. CDR3 residues: CSAGAGANVLTF. The CDR3 DNA is TGCAGCGCAGGGGCCGGGGCCAACGTCCTGACTTTC.

This clonotype was detected once. V is TRBV28 and J is TRBJ2-5; TRBD1 aligns across 8 bases. This CDR3 region has 15 residues. The V gene end was trimmed by 10 bases and the J gene end by 11 bases; junction bases not matched to a gene: 21. Germline CDR1 MDHEN, CDR2 SYDVKM. This CDR3 reads CAINPRTGGIGEQYF. Written as DNA, the CDR3 is TGTGCCATCAACCCTCGCACAGGGGGAATAGGTGAGCAGTACTTC.

The chain has TRBV6-5 and TRBJ2-7; TRBD1 is a possible D gene (6 bases). From germline, CDR1 is MNHEY and CDR2 SVGAGI. The length of the CDR3 is 14 residues. The V end was cut by 2 bases, the J end by 3 bases, with 11 bases between. The CDR3: CASSYLGQLYEQYF. In nucleotides, the CDR3 is TGTGCCAGCAGTTACCTAGGACAGCTCTACGAGCAGTACTTC.

The rearrangement joins TRBV7-2 to TRBJ2-3, with 8 bases matching TRBD2. The trim removed 5 bases at V and 4 bases at J, leaving 8 bases unmatched. Germline CDR1 SGHTA, CDR2 FQGNSA. There are 15 residues in the CDR3. Written as DNA, the CDR3 is TGTGCCAGCAGCCCCGTTGGGCGGGGGGCAGATACGCAGTATTTT. This sequence encodes CASSPVGRGADTQYF.

The sample holds many counts of this clonotype. The gene calls are TRBV7-2 and TRBJ2-5, with 11 bases identical to TRBD1. CDR3 length: 16 amino acids. The ends lost 1 base at V and 5 bases at J; junction bases unmatched: 6. Per the germline V gene, CDR1 is SGHTA and CDR2 is FQGNSA. The CDR3 DNA follows: TGTGCCAGCAGCTTAGGTGCGGGACAGGGGGTGGAGACCCAGTACTTC. The encoded protein is CASSLGAGQGVETQYF.

This sequence joins TRBV20-1 and TRBJ2-1; maybe TRBD2 (5 bases). The germline V gene has CDR1 DFQATT and CDR2 SNEGSKA (reference sequence). V dropped 4 bases and J dropped 4 bases, with 14 bases sitting between them. The CDR3 is made up of 14 amino acids. The CDR3 spells CSATSFGLYNEQFF. The DNA of the CDR3 is TGCAGTGCTACTAGCTTTGGTCTGTACAATGAGCAGTTCTTC.

The chain uses TRBV25-1 and TRBJ2-1, with 11 bases that match TRBD2. This CDR3 region has 16 residues. Per germline, CDR1 MGHDK and CDR2 SYGVNS. V trimming: 10 bases; J trimming: 7 bases; junction bases outside the gene matches: 15. The CDR3 region has the DNA TGTGCCACCCAATTCTTAGCGGGAGGGCAGGGTAATGAGCAGTTCTTC. This encodes CATQFLAGGQGNEQFF.

The sample holds a few counts of this clonotype. The chain carries TRBV7-9 and TRBJ2-3; TRBD1 agrees at 11 bases. The germline V gene encodes CDR1 SEHNR and CDR2 FQNEAQ (reference sequence). The CDR3 length is 19 residues. After removal of 5 bases from V and 2 bases from J, the junction contained 15 bases not matched to a gene. CDR3 DNA sequence: TGTGCCAGCAGCACGTGGACAGGGGGCGCTTCCCCCCACACAGATACGCAGTATTTT. Translation: CASSTWTGGASPHTDTQYF.

This clonotype was seen just once. The CDR3 protein is CASSSLAGVSYEQYF. DNA of the CDR3: TGTGCCAGCAGTTCGCTAGCGGGAGTCAGCTACGAGCAGTACTTC. The chain joins TRBV12-3 or TRBV12-4 to TRBJ2-7; 10 nucleotides align to TRBD2. V was clipped by 4 bases and J by 3 bases; unmatched bases: 6. The CDR3 runs to 15 residues.

In this sample, this clonotype turned up once. J is TRBJ2-1 and V is TRBV20-1; 11 bases are a match to TRBD2. The length of the CDR3 is 16 residues. CDR1 is DFQATT and CDR2 is SNEGSKA in the germline V gene (reference sequence). The junction had 8 bases not matched to a gene; V was cut back by 2 bases and J by 5 bases. As DNA, the CDR3 is TGCAGTGCTAGATCCCCGACTAGCGGGGACGACAATGAGCAGTTCTTC. Protein sequence: CSARSPTSGDDNEQFF.

Remarks on this clonotype: One junction end does not reproduce the germline sequence, and a read error may be involved. V usage is TRBV7-9 and J usage is TRBJ1-6; D may be TRBD1 (6 bases). Germline V gene sequence: CDR1 SEHNR, CDR2 FQNEAQ (reference sequence). The CDR3 is 16 residues long. The CDR3 loop is CAGSTYGRQGNSPLHF. In DNA form, the CDR3 reads TGTGCCGGCAGCACATACGGTCGGCAGGGGAATTCACCCCTCCACTTT.

As for this clonotype: This may be a read error: a much more frequent sequence differs by one nucleotide. The chain carries TRBV29-1 and TRBJ1-1; D ambiguous. Germline loops: CDR1 SQVTM, CDR2 ANQGSEA. CDR3 length equals 14 residues. Trimming took 3 bases from V and 4 from J, leaving 15 bases between them. The CDR3 DNA reads as TGCAGCGTTGATGTGGGCGGGTGGGGCACTGAAGCTTTCTTT. It encodes CSVDVGGWGTEAFF.

This clonotype was detected only once. V usage is TRBV6-2 or TRBV6-3 and J usage is TRBJ1-5; no reliable D call. Germline assignment: CDR1 MNHEY and CDR2 SVGEGT. The CDR3 is 14 amino acids. V was pared by 4 bases and J by 2 bases, with 9 bases between. CDR3 bases: TGTGCCAGCAGTTTCAGTGGGGGCAATCAGCCCCAGCATTTT. Translation gives CASSFSGGNQPQHF.

The chain couples TRBV7-9 to TRBJ2-5, with 7 bases that match TRBD1. J lost 2 bases, V lost 4 bases, and 10 bases had no gene match. The germline V gene has CDR1 SEHNR and CDR2 FQNEAQ (reference sequence). The length of the CDR3 is 16 residues. The DNA for the CDR3 is TGTGCCAGCAGCTCAAAACCGGGACAGAGACAAGAGACCCAGTACTTC. Translation: CASSSKPGQRQETQYF.

The chain carries TRBV3-1 and TRBJ2-5; tentatively, D is TRBD1 or TRBD2 (6 bases each). V dropped 4 bases and J dropped 6 bases, with 15 bases sitting between them. The CDR3 totals 14 residues. The germline gives CDR1 LGHDT, CDR2 YNNKEL (reference sequence). The CDR3 bases are TGTGCCAGCAGCCTCCCCGGAGGGGGGAAGACCCAGTACTTC. This encodes CASSLPGGGKTQYF.

A note on this clonotype: The junction shows a germline mismatch at one end, possibly a read error. The V call is TRBV30, the J call TRBJ2-1, with D tentatively TRBD2 (5 bases). The CDR3 length is 14 residues. Per germline, CDR1 GTSNPN and CDR2 SVGIG (reference sequence). This CDR3 is CAWNRGRSYSEQFF. The CDR3 coding sequence is TGTGCCTGGAACCGGGGAAGGTCCTACAGTGAGCAGTTCTTC.

The chain uses TRBV6-1 and TRBJ1-1; D is uncertain. The V and J ends lost 11 bases and 5 bases respectively, with 18 bases between them. The CDR3 contains 13 residues. Germline V CDR1 and CDR2: MNHNS, SASEGT. Here the CDR3 DNA reads TGTGCCGTCTCCGAACTCGGACGGACTGAAGCTTTCTTT. This gives the protein CAVSELGRTEAFF.

This clonotype was seen more than once but under ten times. The J gene is TRBJ1-5, the V gene TRBV10-3; TRBD1 matches 8 bases. V shed 7 bases and J 3 bases; nucleotides not matched to a gene: 5. This CDR3 comprises 14 residues. Germline-derived CDR1 and CDR2 are ENHRY and SYGVKD. DNA of the CDR3: TGTGCCATCAATCGACAGGGGATCAATCAGCCCCAGCATTTT. Encoded protein: CAINRQGINQPQHF.

V and J are TRBV7-2 and TRBJ2-1, with 7 bases matching TRBD1. The germline V gene encodes CDR1 SGHTA and CDR2 FQGNSA. The CDR3 extends over 18 amino acids. V trimming: 4 bases; J trimming: 0 bases; junction bases outside the gene matches: 12. CDR3 in amino acids: CASSYVWIRGPSYNEQFF. The CDR3, as DNA: TGTGCCAGCAGCTACGTTTGGATTAGGGGGCCCTCCTACAATGAGCAGTTCTTC.

The chain joins TRBV29-1 to TRBJ2-5, with 10 bases matching TRBD1. J lost 5 bases, V lost 6 bases, and 12 bases had no gene match. CDR3 length equals 15 residues. The V gene's germline CDR1 is SQVTM and CDR2 ANQGSEA. CDR3 coding DNA: TGCAGCGTCCGGGACAGGGGAACTGTTTCGGAGACCCAGTACTTC. Translation: CSVRDRGTVSETQYF.

The chain links TRBV12-3 or TRBV12-4 to TRBJ2-5; 8 nucleotides line up with TRBD2. With V trimmed by 5 bases and J by 3 bases, 8 bases remained unmatched. The CDR3 runs 15 residues. CDR3 in amino acids: CASSAPGLGKETQYF. CDR3 bases: TGTGCCAGCAGTGCTCCGGGACTAGGGAAAGAGACCCAGTACTTC.